This TCR beta chain was found in a study of blood T cells in healthy people across ages. Germline CDR1 is SGHTA and CDR2 is FQGNSA. Trimming pared 5 bases from V and 4 bases from J, leaving 9 bases between. The CDR3 sequence is 13 residues long. Study outcomes and limitations: Whereas aged donors had fewer naive CD4+ cells, long-lived donors had more of them and higher diversity. Unsorted PBMCs blocked a conclusive comparison of naive and antigen-experienced cells.

A minimum of 7 million PBMCs was isolated per sample. This clonotype was observed at least ten times. Its target is not known. A second PCR of roughly 7 to 11 cycles used a sample-barcoded 5' primer and a J-beta primer mix. Each CDR3 protein is one row after TCRdb ran MiXCR on the 5' RACE reads. The sample yields 650,000 to 700,000 distinct CDR3 sequences, over 40% seen once. This chain connects TRBV7-2 to TRBJ1-5, with D unclear. The TCR sequence derives from a woman older than 75 in good health. Sequencing was performed on blood. CDR3 sequence (DNA): TGTGCCAGCAGCCCCAGGACTAATCAGCCCCAGCATTTT. Amino acid sequence: CASSPRTNQPQHF.